This entry describes one TCR beta chain. Its specific antigen is unknown. There are no base qualities to consult, and no much larger clone falls within one base. The CDR3 measures 14 amino acids from cysteine to phenylalanine. The kept DNA is CDR3 alone, 42 bases in frame from the first base. Via the germline V gene, CDR1 is KGHSH and CDR2 LQKENI. The junction shows trimming of 3 bases on V and 1 base on J, plus 10 bases between the germline ends. The immunoSEQ Assay, a bias-controlled multiplex PCR, was used to amplify TCRbeta CDR3 regions from genomic DNA. As for the original processing: The number of nucleated cells in each sample was estimated by amplification of reference gene primers within the assay. To quantify the absolute abundance of each unique TCRbeta CDR3 rearrangement, sequence reads were collapsed and filtered. Productive Simpson clonality was computed per sample as the square root of Simpson's diversity index over productive rearrangements. TCRdb obtained this table from immuneACCESS and retained in-frame rearrangements with V and J assigned. These tables miss some clones; where compared with another copy, unresolved V genes account for less than half of the shortfall, and the remainder is unexplained. From that table come the V and J calls and clone size; the DNA was used to work out D and trimming. The sample profile shows over 120,000 clones; around 81% of them were found once. The leading ten clones occupy about 7.5% of the sample.

Collaborating institutions collected whole blood in K2EDTA tubes following their own protocols. Collaborator samples were shipped for TCRbeta analysis as frozen whole blood, isolated PBMCs, or DNA extracted from either sample type. The entry originates in a study of blood T cell repertoires in COVID-19 (dated by TCRdb to the early 2020s). Looking at the study overall: Collaborator samples came from the United States, Italy and Spain and covered acute and convalescent phases of COVID-19. The material from the prospective study consisted of cDNA or gDNA derived from T cells, B-cell-depleted T cells, or PBMCs. Subjects who had been exposed to COVID-19, were actively infected with it, or had recovered from it provided the deeply sampled blood TCRbeta repertoires that made up the dataset. The repertoires were released in a freely available public database intended as a resource for research on the immune response to SARS-CoV-2. Samples were obtained from the ongoing ImmuneRACE study (first 160 participants) and from 1,254 subjects provided by 6 global collaborators. The sample metadata nearly always contained a de-identified subject ID, COVID-19 status, age in years and sex. Where available, HLA class I and class II types were taken from metadata supplied by the sample provider and were not determined by assay-based typing. The paper as a whole reports these results and caveats: The quantity of clinical and demographic metadata differed by source and by participant and was supplied without curation.

The sequenced sample consisted of peripheral blood. This receptor was taken from a human donor in a cohort sampled during active COVID-19. The receptor chain draws on TRBV18 and TRBJ2-7; tentative D gene TRBD1, with 5 bases matching. The base sequence is TGTGCCAGCTCACCGGGGCTGGATTCCTACGAGCAGTACTTC. It translates to CASSPGLDSYEQYF.